The 25 T cell receptor beta chains reported below all come from one sample, sequenced in a study of T cells in localized non-small cell lung cancer. Assay: immunoSEQ multiplex PCR; the TCRdb copy retains only in-frame clones and omits some. Of tens of thousands of clones in the sample, over 70% are singletons; the top ten hold approximately 15%. Sequenced material: peripheral blood, taken before any cancer treatment. The receptors come from a male donor aged 60 or older with stage III squamous cell lung carcinoma.

The J gene is TRBJ2-7, the V gene TRBV4-1; 10 nucleotides match TRBD1. Germline V gene data show CDR1 as MGHRA and CDR2 as YSYEKL. This CDR3 contains 15 residues. V dropped 0 bases and J dropped 7; count of bases not matched to a gene: 6. CDR3 nucleotides: TGCGCCAGCAGCCAAGAGGGGACAGGGGCGAAGGAGCAGTACTTC. Amino acids: CASSQEGTGAKEQYF.

This sequence joins TRBV5-1 and TRBJ2-7, with 9 positions matching TRBD2. J lost 4 bases, V lost 0 bases, and 5 bases had no gene match. Germline assignment: CDR1 SGHRS and CDR2 YFSETQ. This CDR3 region has 15 residues. CDR3 region: CASSLGDSGGYEQYF. CDR3 DNA sequence: TGCGCCAGCAGCTTGGGTGATAGCGGGGGTTACGAGCAGTACTTC. The whole variable domain, remainder taken from reference TRBV5-1 and TRBJ2-7, is KAGVTQTPRYLIKTRGQQVTLSCSPISGHRSVSWYQQTPGQGLQFLFEYFSETQRNKGNFPGRFSGRQFSNSRSEMNVSTLELGDSALYLCASSLGDSGGYEQYFGPGTRLTVT.

This chain links TRBV9 with TRBJ2-1, with 7 bases that match TRBD1. CDR3 size: 14 residues. Germline CDR1 is SGDLS and CDR2 is YYNGEE. The trim removed 0 bases at V and 7 bases at J, leaving 4 bases unmatched. CDR3 bases: TGTGCCAGCAGCGTAGGACAGGGCTTGAATGAGCAGTTCTTC. It encodes CASSVGQGLNEQFF.

This chain links TRBV29-1 with TRBJ2-2, with D uncertain. The CDR3 has 13 residues. Germline V gene sequence: CDR1 SQVTM, CDR2 ANQGSEA. V was pared by 7 bases and J by 3 bases, with 12 bases between. The CDR3, as DNA: TGCAGCGCTGTCGGCGGCTACACCGGGGAGCTGTTTTTT. Translating it yields CSAVGGYTGELFF.

The genes are TRBV15 and TRBJ2-5, with 10 bases that match TRBD1. Germline V CDR1 and CDR2: LNHNV, YYDKDF (reference sequence). V lost 6 bases, J lost 6 bases, and 7 bases stayed unmatched. The CDR3 runs to 14 residues. The CDR3 DNA reads TGTGCCACCAGTCCTCGACAGGGGGCGCAGACCCAGTACTTC. It is translated as CATSPRQGAQTQYF.

The V call is TRBV5-1, the J call TRBJ2-3; D not resolved. The CDR3 has 14 residues. The germline V gene encodes CDR1 SGHRS and CDR2 YFSETQ. V lost 0 bases, J lost 2 bases, and 7 bases lay in between. The CDR3 region is CASSLEATTDTQYF. As DNA, the CDR3 is TGCGCCAGCAGCTTGGAAGCGACCACAGATACGCAGTATTTT.

The V gene is TRBV10-3, the J gene TRBJ2-1; 9 bases are shared with TRBD2. The CDR3 loop spans 15 amino acids. The J segment lost 6 bases and the V segment lost 6 bases, leaving 9 bases of the junction unmatched. Germline CDR1 and CDR2: ENHRY and SYGVKD. The CDR3 is CAIRATGTSTNEQFF. The CDR3 coding sequence is TGTGCCATCAGAGCCACCGGGACTAGCACCAATGAGCAGTTCTTC.

The chain has TRBV20-1 and TRBJ1-2; D gene unclear. Germline CDR1 reads DFQATT; CDR2 reads SNEGSKA (reference sequence). This CDR3 comprises 11 residues. The V end lost 4 bases, the J end lost 7 bases, and 10 bases lay between the germline ends. CDR3 sequence: CSAIEGGGYTF. Written as DNA, the CDR3 is TGCAGTGCTATCGAAGGCGGTGGCTACACCTTC.

The J gene is TRBJ1-6, the V gene TRBV6-1; perhaps TRBD1 as D (5 bases). This CDR3 comprises 16 residues. The V end lost 0 bases, the J end lost 8 bases, and 14 bases lay between the germline ends. Germline V gene sequence: CDR1 MNHNS, CDR2 SASEGT. In DNA, the CDR3 is TGTGCCAGCAGTGAAGCCCCGGGGGGTATGGATTCACCCCTCCACTTT. This gives the protein CASSEAPGGMDSPLHF.

The genes are TRBV6-6 and TRBJ1-4, with D possibly being TRBD1 (6 bases). Looked up from germline, CDR1 is MNHNY and CDR2 is SVGAGI (reference sequence). The CDR3 spans 15 residues. V lost 1 base, J lost 7 bases, and 13 bases lay in between. CDR3 bases: TGTGCCAGCAGTTACTTCGCCAGGGGAGGTGAAAAACTGTTTTTT. The encoded protein is CASSYFARGGEKLFF.

The genes are TRBV5-6 and TRBJ2-3; 8 bases line up with TRBD1. Germline V lookup: CDR1 SGHDT, CDR2 YYEEEE. V was clipped by 4 bases and J by 3 bases; unmatched bases: 13. The CDR3 loop spans 17 amino acids. The CDR3 coding sequence is TGTGCCAGCAGCATTAGACAGGGGAAGATCGGTACAGATACGCAGTATTTT. Translating it yields CASSIRQGKIGTDTQYF.

The chain combines TRBV18 with TRBJ2-5; D is undetermined. The CDR3 has 13 residues. Trimming cost V 2 bases and J 3 bases, with 7 bases left between them. CDR1 and CDR2 from the germline V gene are KGHSH and LQKENI. The CDR3 region has the DNA TGTGCCAGCTCACCAGTCAGTGAAGAGACCCAGTACTTC. Its protein product is CASSPVSEETQYF.

The chain joins TRBV13 to TRBJ2-1; tentative D call: TRBD1 (6 bases). In germline, CDR1 is PRHDT, CDR2 FYEKMQ (reference sequence). Trimming left V 5 bases short and J 0 bases short, with 11 bases between. The CDR3 has 15 residues. The CDR3 region is CASSDGQSSYNEQFF. In DNA, the CDR3 is TGTGCCAGCAGCGACGGACAGAGCTCCTACAATGAGCAGTTCTTC.

The gene calls are TRBV19 and TRBJ2-3, with 10 nucleotides matching TRBD1. V gave up 5 bases and J gave up 0 bases; unmatched junction bases: 5. There are 16 residues in the CDR3. The germline V gene encodes CDR1 LNHDA and CDR2 SQIVND (reference sequence). CDR3 nucleotide sequence: TGTGCCAGTAGTCCCCGGACAGGGGGTAGCACAGATACGCAGTATTTT. Its protein is CASSPRTGGSTDTQYF.

V and J are TRBV30 and TRBJ1-3, with 7 bases matching TRBD1. CDR3 size: 15 residues. Germline CDR1 is GTSNPN and CDR2 is SVGIG (reference sequence). The ends lost 5 bases at V and 4 bases at J; junction bases unmatched: 11. CDR3 amino acids: CAWSRDSGSGNTIYF. The CDR3 DNA sequence: TGTGCCTGGTCTCGGGACAGTGGAAGCGGAAACACCATATATTTT.

The chain joins TRBV7-6 to TRBJ1-1; no clear D. The CDR3 has 13 residues. V gave up 0 bases and J gave up 5 bases, with 7 bases separating them. The germline gives CDR1 SGHVS, CDR2 FNYEAQ. CDR3 protein: CASSLARETEAFF. For the CDR3, the DNA is TGTGCCAGCAGCTTAGCGAGGGAAACTGAAGCTTTCTTT.

The sample holds a few counts of this clone. At one end, the junction sequence differs from germline, possibly due to a read error. The chain links TRBV5-1 to TRBJ1-1, with unresolved D. The CDR3 is 15 residues long. Per the germline V gene, CDR1 is SGHRS and CDR2 is YFSETQ. The CDR3 DNA sequence: TGCGCCAGCAGCTTGGACACCGGAGGATACACCGAAGCTTTCTTT. Protein sequence: CASSLDTGGYTEAFF.

V is TRBV5-4 and J is TRBJ2-1, with D possibly TRBD2 on 6 matching bases. Trimming took off 1 base at V and 10 bases at J, with 15 bases between the two ends. Germline CDR1 SGHNT, CDR2 YYREEE (reference sequence). The CDR3 is 14 residues long. For the CDR3, the DNA is TGTGCCAGCAGCTTGACGGGAGCGGTTTACGAGCAGTTCTTC. Protein: CASSLTGAVYEQFF.

This clone was recorded once. The chain has TRBV27 and TRBJ1-1, with 7 bases identical to TRBD1. Germline lookup yields CDR1 MNHEY and CDR2 SMNVEV (reference sequence). V was pared by 3 bases and J by 0 bases, with 4 bases of the junction left unmatched. CDR3 length: 15 residues. CDR3 in amino acids: CASSFRGTMNTEAFF. DNA for the CDR3: TGTGCCAGCAGTTTCAGGGGGACCATGAACACTGAAGCTTTCTTT.

This clone was found a few times. The chain is built from TRBV2 and TRBJ2-7, with TRBD1 matching 9 bases. The trim removed 6 bases at V and 6 bases at J, leaving 12 bases unmatched. The length of the CDR3 is 15 residues. Per the germline V gene, CDR1 is SNHLY and CDR2 is FYNNEI. CDR3 loop: CASSALGQGSREQYF. As DNA, the CDR3 is TGTGCCAGCAGCGCCTTGGGACAGGGTTCCCGCGAGCAGTACTTC. Full variable domain (missing parts from reference TRBV2 and TRBJ2-7): EPEVTQTPSHQVTQMGQEVILRCVPISNHLYFYWYRQILGQKVEFLVSFYNNEISEKSEIFDDQFSVERPDGSNFTLKIRSTKLEDSAMYFCASSALGQGSREQYFGPGTRLTVT.

The genes are TRBV25-1 and TRBJ2-1, with TRBD1 matching over 9 bases. The CDR3 has 15 residues. Germline V lookup: CDR1 MGHDK, CDR2 SYGVNS. V lost 6 bases and J lost 0; bases outside the gene matches: 3. The DNA for the CDR3 is TGTGCCAGCAGGGGGACAGGGAGCTCCTACAATGAGCAGTTCTTC. Its translation: CASRGTGSSYNEQFF. Full variable domain (remainder filled in from reference TRBV25-1 and TRBJ2-1): EADIYQTPRYLVIGTGKKITLECSQTMGHDKMYWYQQDPGMELHLIHYSYGVNSTEKGDLSSESTVSRIRTEHFPLTLESARPSHTSQYLCASRGTGSSYNEQFFGPGTRLTVL.

V and J are TRBV7-8 and TRBJ2-1; TRBD2 might be the D (6 bases). Germline V gene data show CDR1 as SGHVS and CDR2 as FQNEAQ. The CDR3 has 15 amino acids. V dropped 0 bases and J dropped 7 bases, with 13 bases sitting between them. Here the CDR3 reads CASSLAGRSGNEQFF. The CDR3 nucleotides are TGTGCCAGCAGCTTAGCCGGGAGAAGCGGGAATGAGCAGTTCTTC.

V usage is TRBV6-1 and J usage is TRBJ1-6; D is undetermined. The V end was cut by 6 bases, the J end by 6 bases, with 6 bases between. This CDR3 region has 12 residues. Germline values: CDR1 MNHNS, CDR2 SASEGT. CDR3 coding DNA: TGTGCCAGCAGCGGGTTTAATTCACCCCTCCACTTT. Amino acids: CASSGFNSPLHF.

V is TRBV7-3 and J is TRBJ1-1, with 7 bases matching TRBD1. Unmatched junction bases numbered 6, after V lost 4 bases and J lost 1 base. The CDR3 is 15 amino acids. Germline V gene sequence: CDR1 SGHTA, CDR2 FQGTGA. CDR3: CASSSRGAENTEAFF. CDR3 DNA: TGTGCCAGCAGCTCCAGGGGGGCGGAGAACACTGAAGCTTTCTTT. Filled out from reference TRBV7-3 and TRBJ1-1, the complete variable domain reads GAGVSQTPSNKVTEKGKYVELRCDPISGHTALYWYRQSLGQGPEFLIYFQGTGAADDSGLPNDRFFAVRPEGSVSTLKIQRTERGDSAVYLCASSSRGAENTEAFFGQGTRLTVV.

CDR3 protein: CASTRRPSGSQYF. CDR3 coding DNA: TGTGCCAGCACCAGAAGGCCTAGCGGGAGTCAGTACTTC. This chain uses TRBV6-4 with TRBJ2-7; the match to TRBD2 covers 10 bases. Looked up from germline, CDR1 is MRHNA and CDR2 is SNTAGT. The ends lost 7 bases at V and 10 bases at J; junction bases unmatched: 10. There are 13 residues in the CDR3.